These T cell receptor beta chains were read from a single sample in a study of neurological immune-mediated disorders. In TCRdb, the 5' RACE reads were re-called with MiXCR into one record per CDR3 protein. The profile shows around 66,000 distinct CDR3 sequences, around 5% of them singletons. The specimen was PBMCs. The receptor source for this set is a woman under 40 with multiple sclerosis. The CDR3 runs from the conserved cysteine through the conserved F or W. Each record gives: J gene, V gene, D gene, clone size, CDR3 protein, CDR3 DNA. A D gene is named only where the DNA matches it firmly. Rows may omit the clone size; those that give it use once, few, many or a size class.

j_gene: TRBJ1-1
v_gene: TRBV29-1
d_gene: NA
abundance: NA
CDR3aa: CSAPREGPNTEAFF
CDR3nt: TGCAGCGCCCCCCGGGAGGGGCCGAACACTGAAGCTTTCTTT

j_gene: TRBJ2-5
v_gene: TRBV7-6
d_gene: NA
abundance: few
CDR3aa: CASSFGQEETQYF
CDR3nt: TGTGCCAGCAGCTTCGGACAAGAAGAGACCCAGTACTTC

j_gene: TRBJ1-1
v_gene: TRBV20-1
d_gene: NA
abundance: many
CDR3aa: CSARREGPATEAFF
CDR3nt: TGCAGTGCTAGAAGAGAGGGGCCTGCAACTGAAGCTTTCTTT

j_gene: TRBJ2-5
v_gene: TRBV20-1
d_gene: NA
abundance: many
CDR3aa: CSARVPGSQETQYF
CDR3nt: TGCAGTGCTAGAGTCCCGGGGTCTCAAGAGACCCAGTACTTC

j_gene: TRBJ1-1
v_gene: TRBV12-3/TRBV12-4
d_gene: NA
abundance: NA
CDR3aa: CASSLRSGNTEAFF
CDR3nt: TGTGCCAGCAGTTTAAGATCAGGGAACACTGAAGCTTTCTTT

j_gene: TRBJ1-6
v_gene: TRBV6-2/TRBV6-3
d_gene: TRBD1
abundance: many
CDR3aa: CASSDPGQGNSPLHF
CDR3nt: TGTGCCAGCAGTGATCCGGGACAGGGCAATTCACCCCTCCACTTT

j_gene: TRBJ1-6
v_gene: TRBV7-9
d_gene: NA
abundance: NA
CDR3aa: CASSAAGRSTYNSPLNF
CDR3nt: TGTGCCAGCAGCGCCGCAGGCAGGAGCACCTATAATTCACCCCTCAACTTT

j_gene: TRBJ2-4
v_gene: TRBV5-1
d_gene: NA
abundance: once
CDR3aa: CASGEEAKNIQYF
CDR3nt: TGCGCCAGCGGGGAGGAGGCCAAAAACATTCAGTACTTC

j_gene: TRBJ2-7
v_gene: TRBV3-1
d_gene: NA
abundance: many
CDR3aa: CASSQGQETSYEQYF
CDR3nt: TGTGCCAGCAGCCAAGGACAGGAGACTTCCTACGAGCAGTACTTC

j_gene: TRBJ2-1
v_gene: TRBV10-3
d_gene: TRBD2
abundance: many
CDR3aa: CAISESVAGNNEQFF
CDR3nt: TGTGCCATCAGTGAGTCGGTAGCGGGGAACAATGAGCAGTTCTTC

j_gene: TRBJ2-5
v_gene: TRBV6-1
d_gene: NA
abundance: few
CDR3aa: CASSGTFKETQYF
CDR3nt: TGTGCCAGCAGTGGGACATTCAAAGAGACCCAGTACTTC

j_gene: TRBJ2-7
v_gene: TRBV10-3
d_gene: TRBD1
abundance: many
CDR3aa: CAISEDRTFKRGYEQYF
CDR3nt: TGTGCCATCAGCGAGGACAGGACCTTTAAAAGGGGCTACGAGCAGTACTTC

j_gene: TRBJ2-7
v_gene: TRBV6-2/TRBV6-3
d_gene: TRBD1
abundance: few
CDR3aa: CASSDRVNEQYF
CDR3nt: TGTGCCAGCAGTGACAGGGTGAACGAGCAGTACTTC

j_gene: TRBJ2-6
v_gene: TRBV20-1
d_gene: TRBD1
abundance: many
CDR3aa: CGGTGMSSGANVLTF
CDR3nt: TGCGGGGGGACAGGGATGAGCTCTGGGGCCAACGTCCTGACTTTC

j_gene: TRBJ1-2
v_gene: TRBV13
d_gene: TRBD1
abundance: many
CDR3aa: CASSLGLGGNYGYTF
CDR3nt: TGTGCCAGCAGCTTAGGCCTAGGGGGCAACTATGGCTACACCTTC

j_gene: TRBJ2-1
v_gene: TRBV5-1
d_gene: TRBD2
abundance: many
CDR3aa: CASSNIGTSGGHYNEQFF
CDR3nt: TGCGCCAGCAGCAACATCGGGACTAGCGGGGGCCACTACAATGAGCAGTTCTTC

j_gene: TRBJ1-1
v_gene: TRBV5-6
d_gene: NA
abundance: many
CDR3aa: CASSFGARNTEAFF
CDR3nt: TGTGCCAGCAGCTTCGGGGCGCGGAACACTGAAGCTTTCTTT

j_gene: TRBJ1-1
v_gene: TRBV2
d_gene: NA
abundance: many
CDR3aa: CASSVAGNTEAFF
CDR3nt: TGTGCCAGCAGTGTAGCCGGGAACACTGAAGCTTTCTTT

j_gene: TRBJ2-5
v_gene: TRBV28
d_gene: TRBD1
abundance: few
CDR3aa: CASSRTETGKETQYF
CDR3nt: TGTGCCAGCAGTCGAACGGAGACAGGGAAAGAGACCCAGTACTTC

j_gene: TRBJ1-1
v_gene: TRBV5-1
d_gene: TRBD1
abundance: NA
CDR3aa: CASSLWTGAEEAFF
CDR3nt: TGCGCCAGCAGCCTCTGGACAGGGGCCGAAGAAGCTTTCTTT

j_gene: TRBJ1-5
v_gene: TRBV20-1
d_gene: TRBD1
abundance: many
CDR3aa: CSARDLRGRDQPQNF
CDR3nt: TGCAGTGCTAGAGATCTGAGGGGGCGTGATCAGCCCCAGAATTTT

j_gene: TRBJ2-1
v_gene: TRBV4-2
d_gene: TRBD2
abundance: many
CDR3aa: CASSQESAVAGSYNEQFF
CDR3nt: TGTGCCAGCAGCCAAGAATCGGCGGTAGCGGGTTCCTACAATGAGCAGTTCTTC

j_gene: TRBJ2-7
v_gene: TRBV20-1
d_gene: NA
abundance: NA
CDR3aa: CSAKRQSSYEQYF
CDR3nt: TGCAGTGCCAAGAGACAGAGCTCCTACGAGCAGTACTTC

j_gene: TRBJ2-2
v_gene: TRBV12-3/TRBV12-4
d_gene: TRBD2
abundance: few
CDR3aa: CASSPGGSGGAGELFF
CDR3nt: TGTGCCAGCAGCCCCGGAGGGAGCGGGGGGGCCGGGGAGCTGTTTTTT

j_gene: TRBJ2-2
v_gene: TRBV20-1
d_gene: NA
abundance: many
CDR3aa: CSASEQAHNTGELFF
CDR3nt: TGCAGTGCCTCCGAACAGGCCCATAACACCGGGGAGCTGTTTTTT

j_gene: TRBJ2-3
v_gene: TRBV13
d_gene: NA
abundance: NA
CDR3aa: CASSLESTDTQYF
CDR3nt: TGTGCCAGCAGCTTAGAAAGCACAGATACGCAGTATTTT

j_gene: TRBJ2-3
v_gene: TRBV5-1
d_gene: NA
abundance: many
CDR3aa: CASSNTDTQYF
CDR3nt: TGCGCCAGCAGCAACACAGATACGCAGTATTTT

j_gene: TRBJ2-5
v_gene: TRBV15
d_gene: NA
abundance: many
CDR3aa: CATSRDLPETQYF
CDR3nt: TGTGCCACCAGCAGAGATCTCCCCGAGACCCAGTACTTC

j_gene: TRBJ2-5
v_gene: TRBV6-5
d_gene: TRBD2
abundance: few
CDR3aa: CASRTSGLGRETQYF
CDR3nt: TGTGCCAGCCGGACTAGCGGCCTTGGGCGTGAGACCCAGTACTTC

j_gene: TRBJ1-2
v_gene: TRBV27
d_gene: NA
abundance: few
CDR3aa: CASSSPPRINYGYTF
CDR3nt: TGTGCCAGCAGTTCCCCCCCACGGATTAACTATGGCTACACCTTC

j_gene: TRBJ1-2
v_gene: TRBV5-1
d_gene: NA
abundance: NA
CDR3aa: CASSTLGIANYGYTF
CDR3nt: TGCGCCAGCAGCACCTTGGGAATAGCTAACTATGGCTACACCTTC

j_gene: TRBJ2-1
v_gene: TRBV2
d_gene: NA
abundance: few
CDR3aa: CASGGSSYNEQFF
CDR3nt: TGTGCCAGCGGAGGCAGCTCCTACAATGAGCAGTTCTTC

j_gene: TRBJ1-1
v_gene: TRBV9
d_gene: NA
abundance: many
CDR3aa: CASSSGGVSNTEAFF
CDR3nt: TGTGCCAGCAGTTCAGGAGGGGTATCGAACACTGAAGCTTTCTTT

j_gene: TRBJ2-7
v_gene: TRBV9
d_gene: NA
abundance: many
CDR3aa: CASSEGGGLEYEQYF
CDR3nt: TGTGCCAGCAGCGAGGGCGGGGGCCTAGAATACGAGCAGTACTTC

j_gene: TRBJ2-5
v_gene: TRBV3-1
d_gene: NA
abundance: many
CDR3aa: CASSPILSTGETQYF
CDR3nt: TGTGCCAGCAGCCCGATCTTATCGACTGGAGAGACCCAGTACTTC

j_gene: TRBJ2-1
v_gene: TRBV20-1
d_gene: TRBD1
abundance: many
CDR3aa: CSARAFTGGAEQFF
CDR3nt: TGCAGTGCTAGAGCATTTACAGGGGGCGCTGAGCAGTTCTTC

j_gene: TRBJ2-5
v_gene: TRBV3-1
d_gene: NA
abundance: NA
CDR3aa: CATGSSDRFQETQYF
CDR3nt: TGTGCCACCGGAAGTAGTGACAGGTTCCAGGAGACCCAGTACTTC